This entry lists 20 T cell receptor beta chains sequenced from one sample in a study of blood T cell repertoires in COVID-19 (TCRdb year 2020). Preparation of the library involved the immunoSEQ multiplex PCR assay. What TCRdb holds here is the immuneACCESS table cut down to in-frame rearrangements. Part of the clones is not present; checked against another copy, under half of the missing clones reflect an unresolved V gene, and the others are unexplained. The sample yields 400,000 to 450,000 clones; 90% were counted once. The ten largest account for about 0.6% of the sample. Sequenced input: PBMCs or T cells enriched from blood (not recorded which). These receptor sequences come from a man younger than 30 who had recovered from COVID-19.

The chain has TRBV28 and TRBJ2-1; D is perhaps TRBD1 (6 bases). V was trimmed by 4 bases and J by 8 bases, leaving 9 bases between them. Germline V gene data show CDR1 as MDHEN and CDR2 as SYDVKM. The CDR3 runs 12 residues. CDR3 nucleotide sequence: TGTGCCAGCAGTTCCAACAGGGATGAGCAGTTCTTC. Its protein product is CASSSNRDEQFF.

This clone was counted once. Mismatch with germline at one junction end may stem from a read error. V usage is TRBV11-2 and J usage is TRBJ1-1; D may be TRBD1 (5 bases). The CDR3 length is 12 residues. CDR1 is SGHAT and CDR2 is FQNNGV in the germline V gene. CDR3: CASSLWGGDSIF. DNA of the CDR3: TGTGCCAGCAGCTTATGGGGGGGGGACTCTATTTTT.

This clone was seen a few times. The CDR3 DNA is TGTGCCAGCAGCCCGGGGACAGGCGAAACTCTCGAGCAGTACTTC. Its translation is CASSPGTGETLEQYF. The rearrangement uses TRBV5-5 and TRBJ2-7, with TRBD1 matching over 8 bases. In germline, CDR1 is SGHKS, CDR2 YYEKEE (reference sequence). The CDR3 length is 15 residues. Trimming took 4 bases from V and 6 from J; bases not matched to a gene: 12.

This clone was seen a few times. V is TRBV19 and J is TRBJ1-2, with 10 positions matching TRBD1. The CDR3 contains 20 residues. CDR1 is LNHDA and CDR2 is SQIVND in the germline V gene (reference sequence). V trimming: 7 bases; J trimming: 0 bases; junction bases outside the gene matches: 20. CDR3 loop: CASTITGTGAALSSNYGYTF. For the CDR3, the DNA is TGTGCCAGTACCATCACCGGGACAGGGGCTGCTCTTTCATCTAACTATGGCTACACCTTC.

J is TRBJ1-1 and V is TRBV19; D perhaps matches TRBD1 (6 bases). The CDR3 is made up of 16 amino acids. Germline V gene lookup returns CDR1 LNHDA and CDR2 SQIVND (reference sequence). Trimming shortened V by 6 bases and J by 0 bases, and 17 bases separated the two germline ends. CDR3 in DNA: TGTGCCAGTAGAAACATCCTACAGGGAATGAACACTGAAGCTTTCTTT. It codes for CASRNILQGMNTEAFF.

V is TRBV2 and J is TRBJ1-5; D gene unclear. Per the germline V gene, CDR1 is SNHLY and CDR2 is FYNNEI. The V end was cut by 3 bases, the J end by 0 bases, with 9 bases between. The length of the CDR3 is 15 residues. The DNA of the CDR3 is TGTGCCAGCAGTGATCGCGGGCATAGCAATCAGCCCCAGCATTTT. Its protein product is CASSDRGHSNQPQHF.

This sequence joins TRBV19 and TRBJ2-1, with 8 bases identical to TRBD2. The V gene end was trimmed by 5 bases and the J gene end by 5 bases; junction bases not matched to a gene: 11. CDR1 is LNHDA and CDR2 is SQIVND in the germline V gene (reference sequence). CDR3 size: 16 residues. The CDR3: CASSPLGVAGNNEQFF. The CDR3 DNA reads TGTGCCAGTAGTCCTTTAGGCGTAGCGGGAAACAATGAGCAGTTCTTC.

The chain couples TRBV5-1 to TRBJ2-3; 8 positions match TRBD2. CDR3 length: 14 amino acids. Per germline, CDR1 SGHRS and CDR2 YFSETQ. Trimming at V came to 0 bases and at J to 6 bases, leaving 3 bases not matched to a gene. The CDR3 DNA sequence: TGCGCCAGCAGCTTGGTGACTAGCGCGGATACGCAGTATTTT. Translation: CASSLVTSADTQYF.

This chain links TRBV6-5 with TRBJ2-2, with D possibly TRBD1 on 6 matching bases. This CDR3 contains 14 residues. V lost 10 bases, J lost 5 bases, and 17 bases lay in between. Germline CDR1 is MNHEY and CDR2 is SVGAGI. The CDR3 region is CATKSGVDTGELFF. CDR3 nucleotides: TGTGCCACCAAGTCAGGGGTGGATACCGGGGAGCTGTTTTTT.

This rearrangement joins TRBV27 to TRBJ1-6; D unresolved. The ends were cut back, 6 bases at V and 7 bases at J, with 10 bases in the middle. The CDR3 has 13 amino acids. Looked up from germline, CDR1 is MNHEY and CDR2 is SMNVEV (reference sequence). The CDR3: CASSNKPNSPLHF. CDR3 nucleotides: TGTGCCAGCAGCAACAAACCAAATTCACCCCTCCACTTT.

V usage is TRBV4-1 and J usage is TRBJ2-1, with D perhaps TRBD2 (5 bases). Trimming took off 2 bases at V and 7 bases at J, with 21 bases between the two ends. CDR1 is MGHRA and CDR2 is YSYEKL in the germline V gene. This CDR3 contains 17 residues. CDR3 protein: CASSQWVGSSEGNEQFF. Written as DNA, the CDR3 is TGCGCCAGCAGCCAATGGGTAGGGAGTTCTGAAGGGAATGAGCAGTTCTTC.

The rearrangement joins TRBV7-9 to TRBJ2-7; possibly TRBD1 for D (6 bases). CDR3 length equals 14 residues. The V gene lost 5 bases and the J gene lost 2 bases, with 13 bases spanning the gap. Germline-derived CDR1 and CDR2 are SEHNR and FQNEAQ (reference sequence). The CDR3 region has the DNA TGTGCCAGCAGCCAGGGGACACCTCCCTACGAGCAGTACTTC. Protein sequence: CASSQGTPPYEQYF.

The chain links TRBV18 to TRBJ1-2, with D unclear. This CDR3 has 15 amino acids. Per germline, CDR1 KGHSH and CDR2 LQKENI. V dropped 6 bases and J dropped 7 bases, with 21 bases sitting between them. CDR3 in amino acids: CASSPSLRGVVGYTF. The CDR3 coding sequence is TGTGCCAGCTCCCCCAGCCTCCGGGGTGTAGTTGGCTACACCTTC.

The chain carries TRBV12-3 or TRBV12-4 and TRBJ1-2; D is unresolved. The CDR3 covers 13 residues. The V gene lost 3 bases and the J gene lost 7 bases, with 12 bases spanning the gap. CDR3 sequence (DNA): TGTGCCAGCAGTTTTTTACGCACCGGTGGCTACACCTTC. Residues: CASSFLRTGGYTF.

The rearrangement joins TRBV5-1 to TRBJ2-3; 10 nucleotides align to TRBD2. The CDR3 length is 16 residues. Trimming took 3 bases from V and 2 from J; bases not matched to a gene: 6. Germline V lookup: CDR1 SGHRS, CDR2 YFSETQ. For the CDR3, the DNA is TGCGCCAGCAGCTCCCCAGCGGGGGGGGTCACAGATACGCAGTATTTT. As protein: CASSSPAGGVTDTQYF. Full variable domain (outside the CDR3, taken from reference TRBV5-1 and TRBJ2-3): KAGVTQTPRYLIKTRGQQVTLSCSPISGHRSVSWYQQTPGQGLQFLFEYFSETQRNKGNFPGRFSGRQFSNSRSEMNVSTLELGDSALYLCASSSPAGGVTDTQYFGPGTRLTVL.

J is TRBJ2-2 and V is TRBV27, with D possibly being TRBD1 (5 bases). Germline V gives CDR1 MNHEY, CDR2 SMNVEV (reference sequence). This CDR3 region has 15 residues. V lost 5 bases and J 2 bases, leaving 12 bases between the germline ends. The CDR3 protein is CASSRGTLNTGELFF. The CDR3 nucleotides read TGTGCCAGCAGTAGGGGAACCTTAAACACCGGGGAGCTGTTTTTT.

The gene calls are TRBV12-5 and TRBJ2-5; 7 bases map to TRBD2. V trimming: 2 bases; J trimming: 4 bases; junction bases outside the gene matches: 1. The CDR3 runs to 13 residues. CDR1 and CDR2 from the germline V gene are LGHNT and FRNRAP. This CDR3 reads CASGLSGGETQYF. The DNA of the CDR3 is TGTGCTAGTGGTTTGTCGGGAGGAGAGACCCAGTACTTC.

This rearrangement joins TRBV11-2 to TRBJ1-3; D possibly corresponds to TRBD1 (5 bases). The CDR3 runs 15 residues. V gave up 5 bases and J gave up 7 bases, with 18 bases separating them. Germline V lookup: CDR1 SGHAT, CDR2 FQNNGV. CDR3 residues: CASSPIRGRANTIYF. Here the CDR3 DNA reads TGTGCCAGCAGCCCCATCCGGGGGAGGGCGAACACCATATATTTT.

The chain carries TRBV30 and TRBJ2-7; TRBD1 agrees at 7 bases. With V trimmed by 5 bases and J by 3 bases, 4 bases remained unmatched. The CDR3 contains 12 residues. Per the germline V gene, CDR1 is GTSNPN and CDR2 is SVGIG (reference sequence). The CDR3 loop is CAWARQGYEQYF. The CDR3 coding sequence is TGTGCCTGGGCTCGACAGGGCTACGAGCAGTACTTC.

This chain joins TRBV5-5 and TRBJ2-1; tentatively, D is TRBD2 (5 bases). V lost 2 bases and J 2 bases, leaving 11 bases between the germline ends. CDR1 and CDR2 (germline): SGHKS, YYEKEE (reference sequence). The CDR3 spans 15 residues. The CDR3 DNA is TGTGCCAGCAGCTTTAGCGAGCCTACCTACAATGAGCAGTTCTTC. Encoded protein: CASSFSEPTYNEQFF.